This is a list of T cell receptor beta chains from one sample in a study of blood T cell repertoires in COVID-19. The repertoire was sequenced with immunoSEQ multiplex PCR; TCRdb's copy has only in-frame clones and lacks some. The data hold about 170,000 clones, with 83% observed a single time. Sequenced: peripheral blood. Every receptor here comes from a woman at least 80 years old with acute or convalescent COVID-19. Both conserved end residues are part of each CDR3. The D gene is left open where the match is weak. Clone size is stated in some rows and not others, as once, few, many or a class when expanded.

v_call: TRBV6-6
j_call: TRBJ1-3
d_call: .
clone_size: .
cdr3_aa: CASSYLRGDTIYF
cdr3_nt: TGTGCCAGCAGTTACCTCAGGGGAGACACCATATATTTT

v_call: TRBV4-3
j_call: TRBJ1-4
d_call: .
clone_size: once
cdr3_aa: CASSQSPLGGKLFF
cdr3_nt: TGCGCCAGCAGCCAAAGCCCCCTTGGGGGGAAACTGTTTTTT

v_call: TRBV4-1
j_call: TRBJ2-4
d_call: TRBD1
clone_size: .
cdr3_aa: CASSQGGQGYIQYF
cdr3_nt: TGCGCCAGCAGCCAAGGGGGACAGGGTTACATTCAGTACTTC

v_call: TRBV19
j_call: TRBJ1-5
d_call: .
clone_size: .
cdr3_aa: CASSQKNTILSNQPQHF
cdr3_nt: TGTGCCAGTAGCCAAAAAAACACCATATTAAGCAATCAGCCCCAGCATTTT

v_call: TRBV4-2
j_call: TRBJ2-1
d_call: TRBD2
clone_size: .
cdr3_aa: CASSRGLAGGSSYNEQFF
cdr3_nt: TGTGCCAGCAGCCGGGGACTAGCGGGGGGTAGCTCCTACAATGAGCAGTTCTTC

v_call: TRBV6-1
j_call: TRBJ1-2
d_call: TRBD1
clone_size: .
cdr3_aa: CASSEAGQSYGYTF
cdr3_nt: TGTGCCAGCAGTGAAGCGGGACAGTCCTATGGCTACACCTTC

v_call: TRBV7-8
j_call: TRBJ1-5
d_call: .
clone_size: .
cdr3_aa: CASSRRGQINQPQHF
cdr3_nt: TGTGCCAGCAGCCGCAGGGGCCAGATCAATCAGCCCCAGCATTTT

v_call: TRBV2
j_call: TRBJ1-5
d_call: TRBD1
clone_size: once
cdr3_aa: CASREGQGERQPQHF
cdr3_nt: TGTGCCAGCAGGGAGGGACAGGGGGAAAGACAGCCCCAGCATTTT

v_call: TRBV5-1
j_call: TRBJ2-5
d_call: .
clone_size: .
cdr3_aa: CASSAGTAPLETQYF
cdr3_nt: TGCGCCAGCAGCGCCGGGACTGCCCCCCTAGAGACCCAGTACTTC

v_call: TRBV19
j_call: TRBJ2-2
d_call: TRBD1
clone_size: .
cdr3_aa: CASSIDPGQRPTGELFF
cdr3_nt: TGTGCCAGTAGTATAGATCCGGGACAGAGACCCACCGGGGAGCTGTTTTTT

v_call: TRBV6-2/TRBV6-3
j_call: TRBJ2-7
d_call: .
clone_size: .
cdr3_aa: CASSRTANYEQYF
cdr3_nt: TGTGCCAGCAGCAGGACAGCCAACTACGAGCAGTACTTC

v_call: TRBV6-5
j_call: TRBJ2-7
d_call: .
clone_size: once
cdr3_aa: CASRAPQVPYEQYF
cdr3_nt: TGTGCCAGCAGAGCCCCTCAAGTTCCCTACGAGCAGTACTTC

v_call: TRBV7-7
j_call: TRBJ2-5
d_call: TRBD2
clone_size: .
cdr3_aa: CASSLGLAGGAETQYF
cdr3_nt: TGTGCTAGCAGCTTAGGACTAGCGGGGGGGGCTGAGACCCAGTACTTC

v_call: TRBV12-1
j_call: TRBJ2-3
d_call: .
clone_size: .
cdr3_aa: CASSFAIPGRAMDTDTQYF
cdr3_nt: TGTGCCAGCAGCTTTGCAATCCCCGGGAGGGCCATGGACACAGATACGCAGTATTTT

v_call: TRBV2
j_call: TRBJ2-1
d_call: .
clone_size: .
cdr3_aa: CASKTGVSHSYNEQFF
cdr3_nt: TGTGCCAGCAAAACGGGAGTTTCCCACTCCTACAATGAGCAGTTCTTC

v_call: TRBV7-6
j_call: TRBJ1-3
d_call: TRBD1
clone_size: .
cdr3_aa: CASSLAGVAGGRGNTIYF
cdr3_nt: TGTGCCAGCAGCTTAGCGGGGGTCGCAGGGGGCCGTGGAAACACCATATATTTT

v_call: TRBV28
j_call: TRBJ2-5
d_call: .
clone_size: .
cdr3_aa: CASSPILGAGSETQYF
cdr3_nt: TGTGCCAGCAGTCCGATCTTGGGGGCAGGGTCAGAGACCCAGTACTTC

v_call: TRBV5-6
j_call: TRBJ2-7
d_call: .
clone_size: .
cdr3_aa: CASSLGTYEQYF
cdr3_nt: TGTGCCAGCAGCTTGGGTACCTACGAGCAGTACTTC

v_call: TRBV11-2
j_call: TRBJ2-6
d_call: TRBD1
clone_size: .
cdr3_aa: CASSHRQGSGANVLTF
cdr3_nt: TGTGCCAGCAGCCATAGACAGGGATCTGGGGCCAACGTCCTGACTTTC

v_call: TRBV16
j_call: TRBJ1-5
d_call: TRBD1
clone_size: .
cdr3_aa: CASSLGTARSNQPQHF
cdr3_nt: TGTGCCAGCAGCTTAGGGACAGCCAGAAGCAATCAGCCCCAGCATTTT

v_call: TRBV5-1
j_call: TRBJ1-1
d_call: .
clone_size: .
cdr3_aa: CASSSLQGNTEAFF
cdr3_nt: TGCGCCAGCAGCTCGTTACAGGGGAACACTGAAGCTTTCTTT

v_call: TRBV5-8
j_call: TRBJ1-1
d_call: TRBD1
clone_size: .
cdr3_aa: CASNPGQPNTEAFF
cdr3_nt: TGTGCCAGCAATCCGGGACAGCCGAACACTGAAGCTTTCTTT

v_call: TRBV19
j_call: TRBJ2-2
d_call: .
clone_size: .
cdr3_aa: CASSIPVTGELFF
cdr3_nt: TGTGCCAGTAGTATCCCCGTCACCGGGGAGCTGTTTTTT

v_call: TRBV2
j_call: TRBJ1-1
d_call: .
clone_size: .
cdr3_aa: CASSEGPMNTEAFF
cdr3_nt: TGTGCCAGCAGTGAAGGTCCCATGAACACTGAAGCTTTCTTT

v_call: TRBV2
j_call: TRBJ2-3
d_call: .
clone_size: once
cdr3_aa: CASSVRQTDTQYF
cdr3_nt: TGTGCCAGCAGTGTCAGACAGACAGATACGCAGTATTTT

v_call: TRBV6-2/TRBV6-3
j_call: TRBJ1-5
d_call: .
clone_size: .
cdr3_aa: CASSAPQGWGNQPQHF
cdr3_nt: TGTGCCAGCAGTGCGCCGCAGGGTTGGGGCAATCAGCCCCAGCATTTT

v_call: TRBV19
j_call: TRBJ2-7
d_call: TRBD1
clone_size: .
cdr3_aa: CASSVSTGGQQQYF
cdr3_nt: TGTGCCAGTAGTGTCTCGACAGGGGGCCAACAGCAGTACTTC

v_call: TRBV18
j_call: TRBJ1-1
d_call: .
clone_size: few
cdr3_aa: CASSRVGGLNTEAFF
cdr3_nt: TGTGCCAGCTCGCGAGTGGGAGGGTTGAACACTGAAGCTTTCTTT

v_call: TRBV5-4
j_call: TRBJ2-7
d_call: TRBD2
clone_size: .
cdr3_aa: CASSSTSSNYEQYF
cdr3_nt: TGTGCCAGCAGCTCGACTAGCAGTAACTACGAGCAGTACTTC

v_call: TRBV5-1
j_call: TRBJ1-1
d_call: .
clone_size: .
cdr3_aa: CASSSGHPNTEAFF
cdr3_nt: TGCGCCAGCAGCTCTGGACATCCGAACACTGAAGCTTTCTTT

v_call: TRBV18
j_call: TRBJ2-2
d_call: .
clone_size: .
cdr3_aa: CASSRNVLVNTGELFF
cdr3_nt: TGTGCCAGCTCACGAAACGTCCTAGTGAACACCGGGGAGCTGTTTTTT

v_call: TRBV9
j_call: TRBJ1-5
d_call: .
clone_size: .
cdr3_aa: CASSPGVGNQPQHF
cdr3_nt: TGTGCCAGCAGCCCAGGGGTTGGGAATCAGCCCCAGCATTTT

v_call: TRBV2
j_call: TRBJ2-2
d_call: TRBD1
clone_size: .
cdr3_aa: CASRADRGQTGELFF
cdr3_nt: TGTGCCAGCAGGGCGGACAGGGGGCAAACCGGGGAGCTGTTTTTT

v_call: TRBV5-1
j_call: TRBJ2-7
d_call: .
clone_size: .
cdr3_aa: CASSPEGRPYEQYF
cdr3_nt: TGCGCCAGCAGCCCGGAGGGCAGGCCCTACGAGCAGTACTTC

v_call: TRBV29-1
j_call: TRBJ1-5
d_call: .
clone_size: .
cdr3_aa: CSVEDYGGQPQHF
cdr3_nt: TGCAGCGTTGAAGATTATGGGGGGCAGCCCCAGCATTTT

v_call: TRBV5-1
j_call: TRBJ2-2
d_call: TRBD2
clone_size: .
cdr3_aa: CASASGVNTGELFF
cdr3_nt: TGCGCCAGCGCAAGCGGGGTGAACACCGGGGAGCTGTTTTTT

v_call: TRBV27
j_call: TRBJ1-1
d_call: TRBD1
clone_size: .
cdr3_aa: CASSLNPGQGETEAFF
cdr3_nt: TGTGCCAGCAGTCTAAATCCGGGACAGGGTGAAACTGAAGCTTTCTTT

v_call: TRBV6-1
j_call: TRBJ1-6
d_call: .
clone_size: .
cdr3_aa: CASSEGLYFDSNF
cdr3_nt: TGTGCCAGCAGTGAAGGACTATACTTTGATAGTAACTTT

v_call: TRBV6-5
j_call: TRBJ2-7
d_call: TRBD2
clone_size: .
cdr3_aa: CASSYGGGLSYEQYF
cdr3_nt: TGTGCCAGCAGTTACGGCGGGGGGCTCTCCTACGAGCAGTACTTC

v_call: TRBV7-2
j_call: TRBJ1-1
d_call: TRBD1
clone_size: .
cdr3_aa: CASSWDRVNTEAFF
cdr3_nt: TGTGCCAGCAGCTGGGACAGGGTGAACACTGAAGCTTTCTTT